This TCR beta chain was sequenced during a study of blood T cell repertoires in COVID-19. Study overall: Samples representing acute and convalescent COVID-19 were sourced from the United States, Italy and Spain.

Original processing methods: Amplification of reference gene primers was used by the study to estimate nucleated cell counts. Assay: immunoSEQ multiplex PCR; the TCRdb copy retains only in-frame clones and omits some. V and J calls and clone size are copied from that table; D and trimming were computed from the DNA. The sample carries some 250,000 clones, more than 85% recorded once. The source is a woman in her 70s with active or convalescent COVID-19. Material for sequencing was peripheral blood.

This CDR3 reads CASRAGQGILGGYTF. The CDR3 DNA is TGTGCCAGCAGGGCAGGACAGGGGATTCTCGGGGGCTACACCTTC. The V and J genes are TRBV6-5 and TRBJ1-2; 9 bases fit TRBD1. The CDR3 is 15 amino acids. V dropped 6 bases and J dropped 8; count of bases not matched to a gene: 13. Germline CDR1 is MNHEY and CDR2 is SVGAGI.